The 20 T cell receptor beta chains in this list originate from one sample, sequenced in a study of blood T cell repertoires in COVID-19. Clones were read by immunoSEQ multiplex PCR, and TCRdb kept only the in-frame ones, dropping some. The sample lists 150,000 or so clones, 87% seen once, with roughly 6.6% in the top ten. The material sequenced was peripheral blood. The receptor source for this set is a man at least 80 years old with acute or convalescent COVID-19.

V is TRBV5-1 and J is TRBJ2-5, with D possibly matching TRBD2 (6 bases). Trimming stripped 5 bases from V and 7 bases from J, with 15 bases between. The CDR3 covers 13 residues. Germline loops: CDR1 SGHRS, CDR2 YFSETQ. CDR3 in DNA: TGCGCCAGCAGGGAGGGATCGTTAGGGACCCAGTACTTC. It translates to CASREGSLGTQYF.

To note about this clone: At the DNA level, this CDR3 is encoded by other sequences in the same sample as well. The J gene is TRBJ2-6, the V gene TRBV19; D is possibly TRBD1 (6 bases). The V and J ends lost 4 bases and 3 bases respectively, with 10 bases between them. The germline V gene encodes CDR1 LNHDA and CDR2 SQIVND (reference sequence). There are 15 residues in the CDR3. CDR3 region: CASSRQAYGANVLTF. Here the CDR3 DNA reads TGTGCCAGTAGTAGACAGGCGTATGGGGCCAACGTCCTGACTTTC.

J is TRBJ1-1 and V is TRBV10-1; maybe TRBD1 (5 bases). This CDR3 region has 13 residues. In germline, CDR1 is WNHNN, CDR2 SYGVQD (reference sequence). V was cut by 6 bases and J by 4 bases, with 12 bases left in between. The CDR3 loop reads CASRGSGSTEAFF. CDR3 DNA sequence: TGCGCCAGCAGAGGATCAGGGTCCACTGAAGCTTTCTTT.

This chain links TRBV3-1 (or the pseudogene TRBV3-2) with TRBJ2-3; 13 bases match TRBD2. With 4 bases clipped from V and 2 bases from J, the junction kept 3 bases outside the gene matches. The germline V gene has CDR1 LGHDT and CDR2 YNNKEL (reference sequence). This CDR3 comprises 16 residues. The CDR3 region is CASSPGTSGVTDTQYF. The CDR3 region has the DNA TGTGCCAGCAGCCCCGGGACTAGCGGGGTCACAGATACGCAGTATTTT.

This chain uses TRBV28 with TRBJ1-4, with TRBD1 as a possible D gene (6 bases). The CDR3 is 14 amino acids. The V end lost 8 bases, the J end lost 8 bases, and 18 bases lay between the germline ends. Germline-derived CDR1 and CDR2 are MDHEN and SYDVKM. This CDR3 is CASQPTGSGEKLFF. CDR3 coding DNA: TGTGCCAGCCAACCAACAGGGTCCGGCGAAAAACTGTTTTTT.

The V gene is TRBV30, the J gene TRBJ1-2, with 11 bases that match TRBD1. Germline assignment: CDR1 GTSNPN and CDR2 SVGIG (reference sequence). Unmatched junction bases numbered 17, after V lost 2 bases and J lost 3 bases. CDR3 length: 19 residues. The CDR3 DNA is TGTGCCTGGAGTCGACACCTCTCCGGGACAGGGGGGTTGGACTATGGCTACACCTTC. This codes for CAWSRHLSGTGGLDYGYTF.

The rearrangement links TRBV4-2 to TRBJ2-7, with TRBD1 matching over 9 bases. V dropped 4 bases and J dropped 0; count of bases not matched to a gene: 10. Germline V gene data show CDR1 as LGHNA and CDR2 as YNFKEQ. This CDR3 spans 17 amino acids. For the CDR3, the DNA is TGTGCCAGCAGCCTAAATATTGGGACAGGGAACTCCTACGAGCAGTACTTC. Protein product: CASSLNIGTGNSYEQYF.

The J gene is TRBJ2-1, the V gene TRBV7-3; 11 nucleotides align to TRBD2. The germline CDR1 and CDR2 sequences are SGHTA and FQGTGA. Trimming at V came to 5 bases and at J to 3 bases, leaving 3 bases not matched to a gene. This CDR3 region has 15 residues. The CDR3 loop reads CASSTTSGSYNEQFF. The CDR3 bases are TGTGCCAGCAGCACAACTAGCGGGAGCTACAATGAGCAGTTCTTC.

The V call is TRBV28, the J call TRBJ2-7; 9 bases fit TRBD1. CDR1 is MDHEN, CDR2 SYDVKM, per germline. The CDR3 runs to 15 residues. With V trimmed by 9 bases and J by 3 bases, 12 bases remained unmatched. The CDR3 here is CASYSGQGKLYEQYF. The CDR3 coding sequence is TGTGCCAGTTACTCGGGACAGGGTAAACTCTACGAGCAGTACTTC. The whole variable domain, remainder taken from reference TRBV28 and TRBJ2-7, is DVKVTQSSRYLVKRTGEKVFLECVQDMDHENMFWYRQDPGLGLRLIYFSYDVKMKEKGDIPEGYSVSREKKERFSLILESASTNQTSMYLCASYSGQGKLYEQYFGPGTRLTVT.

This chain joins TRBV7-2 and TRBJ2-1; 8 bases map to TRBD2. Germline CDR1 and CDR2: SGHTA and FQGNSA. This CDR3 spans 14 amino acids. Trimming cost V 7 bases and J 10 bases; bases outside gene matches: 12. The CDR3 reads CASTPAGAPWEQFF. The CDR3 DNA reads TGTGCCAGCACCCCAGCGGGAGCACCATGGGAGCAGTTCTTC.

V is TRBV28 and J is TRBJ1-1; 7 bases line up with TRBD1. The CDR3 covers 19 residues. The V gene end was trimmed by 7 bases and the J gene end by 0 bases; junction bases not matched to a gene: 20. Germline V gives CDR1 MDHEN, CDR2 SYDVKM. The CDR3 loop is CASISIVGSRGFMNTEAFF. CDR3 coding DNA: TGTGCCAGCATTTCGATCGTCGGATCCAGGGGGTTCATGAACACTGAAGCTTTCTTT.

The rearrangement joins TRBV19 to TRBJ1-1; TRBD1 aligns across 8 bases. Trimming cost V 10 bases and J 4 bases; bases outside gene matches: 5. CDR1 is LNHDA and CDR2 is SQIVND in the germline V gene (reference sequence). The CDR3 totals 12 residues. The CDR3 loop is CATGQGGTEAFF. CDR3 sequence (DNA): TGTGCCACCGGACAGGGCGGCACTGAAGCTTTCTTT.

The V gene is TRBV19, the J gene TRBJ1-2; D is uncertain. CDR1 and CDR2 from the germline V gene are LNHDA and SQIVND (reference sequence). V was shortened by 3 bases and J by 0 bases, with 11 bases between the two germline ends. The length of the CDR3 is 15 residues. The CDR3 protein is CASSMGRTTNYGYTF. The CDR3 nucleotides read TGTGCCAGTAGTATGGGCCGGACTACTAACTATGGCTACACCTTC.

This clone was seen a handful of times. This rearrangement joins TRBV19 to TRBJ2-6, with D perhaps TRBD2 (5 bases). This CDR3 has 16 residues. Germline-derived CDR1 and CDR2 are LNHDA and SQIVND (reference sequence). Trimming removed 7 bases at V and 2 bases at J, with 15 bases between. CDR3 DNA: TGTGCCAGTAACCGGGGTGCCGTCACTGGGGCCAACGTCCTGACTTTC. This gives the protein CASNRGAVTGANVLTF.

The chain is built from TRBV5-1 and TRBJ2-5; TRBD2 aligns across 7 bases. J gave up 5 bases and V 2 bases, and 12 bases lay outside the gene matches. Germline V CDR1 and CDR2: SGHRS, YFSETQ. This CDR3 is 16 amino acids long. Here the CDR3 DNA reads TGCGCCAGCAGCTTTACAGCGGGGATCGGGGGGGAGACCCAGTACTTC. Protein: CASSFTAGIGGETQYF.

The CDR3 region has the DNA TGTGCCACCGGCGGACAGGGGGCTTCTGGGGAGCTGTTTTTT. Translated, it gives CATGGQGASGELFF. The chain joins TRBV2 to TRBJ2-2; the match to TRBD1 covers 11 bases. Germline assignment: CDR1 SNHLY and CDR2 FYNNEI. The CDR3 has 14 residues. J gave up 8 bases and V 10 bases, and 9 bases lay outside the gene matches.

This rearrangement joins TRBV3-1 (or the pseudogene TRBV3-2) to TRBJ1-5; tentatively, D is TRBD1 (5 bases). The CDR3 is 14 residues long. Trimming left V 3 bases short and J 9 bases short, with 15 bases between. CDR1 is LGHDT and CDR2 is YNNKEL in the germline V gene (reference sequence). In DNA, the CDR3 is TGTGCCAGCAGCCAGAGCGGGGGTGCCCGGCCCCAGCATTTT. Translation: CASSQSGGARPQHF.

The chain carries TRBV5-6 and TRBJ2-7, with D possibly TRBD1 on 6 matching bases. The CDR3 contains 13 residues. V lost 2 bases, J lost 6 bases, and 12 bases lay in between. The V gene's germline CDR1 is SGHDT and CDR2 YYEEEE. In nucleotides, the CDR3 is TGTGCCAGCAGCTTTAACACAGGGAGCGAGCAGTACTTC. It specifies CASSFNTGSEQYF. The full variable domain, its missing parts supplied by reference TRBV5-6 and TRBJ2-7, is DAGVTQSPTHLIKTRGQQVTLRCSPKSGHDTVSWYQQALGQGPQFIFQYYEEEERQRGNFPDRFSGHQFPNYSSELNVNALLLGDSALYLCASSFNTGSEQYFGPGTRLTVT.

The genes are TRBV6-5 and TRBJ2-3, with TRBD1 identical over 8 bases. Germline CDR1 and CDR2: MNHEY and SVGAGI. Unmatched junction bases numbered 3, after V lost 8 bases and J lost 2 bases. CDR3 length: 13 amino acids. The CDR3 DNA is TGTGCCAGCCGGGACAGGACCACAGATACGCAGTATTTT. Translated: CASRDRTTDTQYF.

V usage is TRBV4-2 and J usage is TRBJ2-1; D is perhaps TRBD2 (5 bases). Germline CDR1 is LGHNA and CDR2 is YNFKEQ. Trimming left V 2 bases short and J 8 bases short, with 7 bases between. CDR3 size: 12 residues. The CDR3 DNA follows: TGTGCCAGCAGCCAAAGAGGGCATGAGCAGTTCTTC. Its protein product is CASSQRGHEQFF.